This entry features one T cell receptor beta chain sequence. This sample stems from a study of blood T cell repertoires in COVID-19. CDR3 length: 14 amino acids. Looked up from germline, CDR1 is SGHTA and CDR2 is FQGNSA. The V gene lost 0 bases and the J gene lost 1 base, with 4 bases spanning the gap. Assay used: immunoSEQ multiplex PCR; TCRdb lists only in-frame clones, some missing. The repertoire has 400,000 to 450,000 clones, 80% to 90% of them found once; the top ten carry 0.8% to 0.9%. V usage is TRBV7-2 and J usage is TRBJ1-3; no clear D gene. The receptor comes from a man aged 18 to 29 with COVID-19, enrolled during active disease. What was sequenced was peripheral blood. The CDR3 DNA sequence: TGTGCCAGCAGCTTAGCCCCATCTGGAAACACCATATATTTT. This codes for CASSLAPSGNTIYF. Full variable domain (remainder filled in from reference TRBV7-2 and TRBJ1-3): GAGVSQSPSNKVTEKGKDVELRCDPISGHTALYWYRQSLGQGLEFLIYFQGNSAPDKSGLPSDRFSAERTGGSVSTLTIQRTQQEDSAVYLCASSLAPSGNTIYFGEGSWLTVV.